This TCR beta chain was sequenced for a study of vaccination and CD4 T cells after COVID-19. Study in general: Each enrolled participant received a two-dose regimen of either BNT162b2 or mRNA-1273 vaccine. The post-COVID samples were taken a median roughly 94 days after diagnosis, anywhere from 35 to 161. The peptides that stimulated the cells were overlapping spike peptides from SARS-CoV-2, HCoV-NL63, HCoV-OC43 and HCoV-229E. Study-wide findings and caveats: Early post-infection timepoints were missing, and relatively few convalescent patients were studied.

Described treatment: approximately nine-day PBMC culture with coronavirus spike peptide pools or control peptides (ViraFEST assay). Sequence data for DNA of cultured CD4+ T cells were generated by the Oncomine TCR Beta short-read assay. TCRdb reanalysed the PCR reads using MiXCR and keeps one entry per CDR3 protein. Seen here are around 12,000 distinct CDR3 sequences, under 55% observed once, and the top ten hold under 8.5%. V lost 2 bases to trimming and J lost 4 bases, with 9 bases between them. The CDR3 length is 13 residues. Germline V CDR1 and CDR2: SGHTA, FQGNSA. For this clonotype: As yet, its antigen is unknown.

The clonotype comes from a human donor who had recovered from COVID-19. The input for sequencing was CD4+ T cells from blood, cultured in vitro, taken after SARS-CoV-2 vaccination. The chain is built from TRBV7-2 and TRBJ2-7, with D perhaps matching TRBD1 (5 bases). The DNA of the CDR3 is TGTGCCAGCAGCTTAAGACAGCTATACGAGCAGTACTTC. It is translated as CASSLRQLYEQYF. Using reference TRBV7-2 and TRBJ2-7 for the parts outside the CDR3, the full variable domain is GAGVSQSPSNKVTEKGKDVELRCDPISGHTALYWYRQSLGQGLEFLIYFQGNSAPDKSGLPSDRFSAERTGGSVSTLTIQRTQQEDSAVYLCASSLRQLYEQYFGPGTRLTVT.